Following are 21 T cell receptor beta chains from one sample sequenced in a study of blood T cell repertoires in COVID-19. TCRdb keeps only in-frame clones here, not all; method: immunoSEQ multiplex PCR. The table includes 75,000 to 90,000 clones, about 82% detected once. The sample was peripheral blood. These receptors came from a man of 80 years or more with active or convalescent COVID-19.

This rearrangement joins TRBV5-4 to TRBJ2-3; 13 nucleotides agree with TRBD2. CDR1 and CDR2 from the germline V gene are SGHNT and YYREEE (reference sequence). J gave up 8 bases and V 3 bases, and 12 bases lay outside the gene matches. The CDR3 length is 17 residues. CDR3 residues: CASSSGLAGRRLGTQYF. CDR3 nucleotides: TGTGCCAGCAGCTCGGGACTAGCGGGGCGACGATTGGGTACGCAGTATTTT.

The chain is built from TRBV3-1 (or the pseudogene TRBV3-2) and TRBJ2-7; 8 bases fit TRBD2. V lost 2 bases to trimming and J lost 3 bases; unmatched junction nucleotides: 6. The CDR3 covers 15 residues. Germline-derived CDR1 and CDR2 are LGHDT and YNNKEL (reference sequence). The DNA for the CDR3 is TGTGCCAGCAGCCAATCCAGCGGGGGCCTCTACGAGCAGTACGTC. Translated, it gives CASSQSSGGLYEQYV.

This chain uses TRBV28 with TRBJ2-3, with TRBD2 as a possible D gene (6 bases). Per germline, CDR1 MDHEN and CDR2 SYDVKM. V was shortened by 6 bases and J by 1 base, with 11 bases between the two germline ends. CDR3 size: 14 residues. CDR3 in DNA: TGTGCCAGCAGGGTAGCGGAGGGCACAGATACGCAGTATTTT. Its translation: CASRVAEGTDTQYF.

Only a few counts were recorded for this clone. This chain's CDR3 is CASSARGTRAFF. DNA of the CDR3: TGTGCCAGCAGTGCCCGGGGGACCAGAGCTTTCTTT. The V call is TRBV28, the J call TRBJ1-1; D is possibly TRBD1 (5 bases). CDR3 length equals 12 residues. Trimming removed 5 bases at V and 10 bases at J, with 14 bases between. Looked up from germline, CDR1 is MDHEN and CDR2 is SYDVKM.

The chain combines TRBV28 with TRBJ1-4; D perhaps matches TRBD1 (5 bases). Trimming left V 3 bases short and J 3 bases short, with 8 bases between. The CDR3 extends over 14 amino acids. Per the germline V gene, CDR1 is MDHEN and CDR2 is SYDVKM. CDR3: CASSLRTPNEKLFF. CDR3 DNA sequence: TGTGCCAGCAGTTTGAGGACACCTAATGAAAAACTGTTTTTT.

This clone occurred once. The rearrangement links TRBV29-1 to TRBJ2-4; a possible D gene is TRBD2 (5 bases). V lost 1 base, J lost 4 bases, and 14 bases lay in between. The CDR3 has 15 amino acids. Germline V gene sequence: CDR1 SQVTM, CDR2 ANQGSEA. This CDR3 reads CSVEGGGGAKNIQYF. The CDR3 DNA sequence: TGCAGCGTTGAAGGTGGAGGAGGTGCTAAAAACATTCAGTACTTC.

This chain connects TRBV6-5 to TRBJ1-2; D possibly corresponds to TRBD1 (5 bases). Per the germline V gene, CDR1 is MNHEY and CDR2 is SVGAGI. CDR3 length equals 15 residues. The germline V and J ends were trimmed by 6 bases and 5 bases, with 19 bases remaining between them. CDR3 sequence (DNA): TGTGCCAGCAGGGATGGGACCGGGGGTTGGTATGGCTACACCTTC. Translating it yields CASRDGTGGWYGYTF.

The chain links TRBV25-1 to TRBJ1-2; 12 nucleotides align to TRBD1. Germline V gene sequence: CDR1 MGHDK, CDR2 SYGVNS. CDR3 length equals 16 residues. J gave up 7 bases and V 4 bases, and 10 bases lay outside the gene matches. CDR3 nucleotide sequence: TGTGCCAGCAGTGGACGCCGGGGACAGGGGGCGATTGGCTACACCTTC. As protein: CASSGRRGQGAIGYTF.

The V and J genes are TRBV24-1 and TRBJ2-1, with 13 bases identical to TRBD2. V was clipped by 4 bases and J by 0 bases; unmatched bases: 5. CDR1 KGHDR and CDR2 SFDVKD come from the germline V gene. This CDR3 is 18 amino acids long. The CDR3 loop is CATSDRTSGRGSYNEQFF. CDR3 DNA: TGTGCCACCAGTGACCGGACTAGCGGGAGAGGCTCCTACAATGAGCAGTTCTTC.

V usage is TRBV19 and J usage is TRBJ1-4; D is uncertain. There are 15 residues in the CDR3. V dropped 9 bases and J dropped 8 bases, with 22 bases sitting between them. The V gene's germline CDR1 is LNHDA and CDR2 SQIVND (reference sequence). The CDR3 DNA follows: TGTGCCAGCACAGATCGAGGAGGGTGGGTCGAAAAACTGTTTTTT. The encoded protein is CASTDRGGWVEKLFF. The full variable domain, its missing parts supplied by reference TRBV19 and TRBJ1-4, is DGGITQSPKYLFRKEGQNVTLSCEQNLNHDAMYWYRQDPGQGLRLIYYSQIVNDFQKGDIAEGYSVSREKKESFPLTVTSAQKNPTAFYLCASTDRGGWVEKLFFGSGTQLSVL.

The rearrangement links TRBV7-9 to TRBJ1-5; TRBD1 matches 9 bases. This CDR3 region has 15 residues. Trimming at V came to 4 bases and at J to 4 bases, leaving 5 bases not matched to a gene. CDR1 and CDR2 from the germline V gene are SEHNR and FQNEAQ (reference sequence). Here the CDR3 reads CASSSGQGRNQPQHF. CDR3 DNA: TGTGCCAGCAGCTCCGGACAGGGGCGTAATCAGCCCCAGCATTTT.

The chain is built from TRBV29-1 and TRBJ2-1, with a possible D match to TRBD1 (5 bases). Germline loops: CDR1 SQVTM, CDR2 ANQGSEA. Trimming cost V 6 bases and J 9 bases, with 12 bases left between them. The CDR3 spans 11 residues. As DNA, the CDR3 is TGCAGCGTGACCCGGCAGGGTGAGCAGTTCTTC. Translating it yields CSVTRQGEQFF.

The chain carries TRBV5-5 and TRBJ2-1, with TRBD2 matching over 9 bases. V trimming: 3 bases; J trimming: 8 bases; junction bases outside the gene matches: 12. Germline CDR1 and CDR2: SGHKS and YYEKEE (reference sequence). This CDR3 has 16 residues. CDR3 in DNA: TGTGCCAGCAGCTCCTTAGCGGGAGTGGGGGGGCATGAGCAGTTCTTC. Its translation: CASSSLAGVGGHEQFF.

The CDR3 DNA reads TGTGCCAGCAGCCAATCTGGTAGGGGTGAGCAGTTCTTC. Translating gives CASSQSGRGEQFF. The chain couples TRBV16 to TRBJ2-1; TRBD1 might be the D (5 bases). CDR3 length: 13 residues. The V end lost 0 bases, the J end lost 9 bases, and 9 bases lay between the germline ends. CDR1 is KGHSY and CDR2 is FQNENV in the germline V gene.

A single count supports this clone. This rearrangement joins TRBV3-1 (or the pseudogene TRBV3-2) to TRBJ1-6; weak D call: TRBD1 (6 bases). This CDR3 is built from 19 residues. Germline CDR1 and CDR2: LGHDT and YNNKEL (reference sequence). Trimming left V 1 base short and J 8 bases short, with 24 bases between. CDR3 in DNA: TGTGCCAGCAGCCAAGCCCTGGTTTGGTTCAGGGGTGGATATTCACCCCTCCACTTT. Its translation is CASSQALVWFRGGYSPLHF.

The chain couples TRBV18 to TRBJ2-2; possibly TRBD2 for D (6 bases). Per germline, CDR1 KGHSH and CDR2 LQKENI. This CDR3 has 15 residues. V was clipped by 3 bases and J by 4 bases, with 12 bases between them. This CDR3 reads CASSPRREGTGELFF. The DNA of the CDR3 is TGTGCCAGCTCACCGAGGCGGGAAGGCACCGGGGAGCTGTTTTTT.

The chain links TRBV28 to TRBJ1-2; perhaps TRBD1 as D (5 bases). Germline CDR1 MDHEN, CDR2 SYDVKM. The CDR3 runs 16 residues. V was trimmed by 5 bases and J by 1 base, leaving 17 bases between them. The CDR3 sequence is CASSRAGQGSNYGYTF. The DNA of the CDR3 is TGTGCCAGCAGTCGAGCGGGGCAGGGAAGTAACTATGGCTACACCTTC.

The rearrangement joins TRBV18 to TRBJ2-2, with a tentative D call TRBD1 (6 bases). Germline CDR1 and CDR2: KGHSH and LQKENI. The CDR3 extends over 18 amino acids. With 1 base removed from V and 3 bases from J, the gap between germline ends came to 18 bases. DNA for the CDR3: TGTGCCAGCTCACCACGCCTCACGACAGGACTGGACACCGGGGAGCTGTTTTTT. Amino acids: CASSPRLTTGLDTGELFF.

This rearrangement joins TRBV11-3 to TRBJ1-1; D unresolved. Per germline, CDR1 SGHNT and CDR2 YENEEA. CDR3 length equals 15 residues. Trimming pared 5 bases from V and 3 bases from J, leaving 16 bases between. The CDR3 DNA reads TGTGCCAGCAGCCCCTATGTGGAGGGATACACTGAAGCTTTCTTT. Translation gives CASSPYVEGYTEAFF. The full variable domain, with the rest looked up from reference TRBV11-3 and TRBJ1-1, is EAGVVQSPRYKIIEKKQPVAFWCNPISGHNTLYWYLQNLGQGPELLIRYENEEAVDDSQLPKDRFSAERLKGVDSTLKIQPAELGDSAVYLCASSPYVEGYTEAFFGQGTRLTVV.

The V call is TRBV7-9, the J call TRBJ2-2; TRBD1 might be the D (6 bases). The V gene's germline CDR1 is SEHNR and CDR2 FQNEAQ (reference sequence). The CDR3 loop spans 16 amino acids. With 1 base removed from V and 1 base from J, the gap between germline ends came to 10 bases. The CDR3, as DNA: TGTGCCAGCAGCTTAGGTGGGGGCCAGAACACCGGGGAGCTGTTTTTT. Translation: CASSLGGGQNTGELFF.

This clone came up a few times. V is TRBV6-5 and J is TRBJ2-1; no reliable D call. The V gene lost 0 bases and the J gene lost 2 bases, with 11 bases spanning the gap. This CDR3 has 16 residues. In germline, CDR1 is MNHEY, CDR2 SVGAGI. The DNA of the CDR3 is TGTGCCAGCAGTTACTCCGGAGCGATACCCTACAATGAGCAGTTCTTC. Protein sequence: CASSYSGAIPYNEQFF.